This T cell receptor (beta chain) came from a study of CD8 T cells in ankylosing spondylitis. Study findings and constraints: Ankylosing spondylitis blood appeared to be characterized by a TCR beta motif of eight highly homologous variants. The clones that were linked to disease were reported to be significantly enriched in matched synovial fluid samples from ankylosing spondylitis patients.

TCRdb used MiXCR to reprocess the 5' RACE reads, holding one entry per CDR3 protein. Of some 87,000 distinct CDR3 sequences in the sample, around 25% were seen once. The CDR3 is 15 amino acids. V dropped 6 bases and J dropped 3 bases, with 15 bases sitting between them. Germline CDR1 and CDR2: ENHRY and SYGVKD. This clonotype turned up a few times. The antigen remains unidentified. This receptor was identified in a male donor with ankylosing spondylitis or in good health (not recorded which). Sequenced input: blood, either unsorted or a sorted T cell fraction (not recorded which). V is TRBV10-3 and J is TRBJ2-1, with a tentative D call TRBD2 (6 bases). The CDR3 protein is CAISPLGGNYNEQFF. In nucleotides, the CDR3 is TGTGCCATCAGCCCACTCGGAGGGAACTACAATGAGCAGTTCTTC.